This T cell receptor (beta chain) was recorded in a study of T cells in Graves' hyperthyroidism and ophthalmopathy. Study-wide findings and caveats: Blood also contained most expanded thyroid clonotypes above 0.001.

At least ten counts were recorded for this clonotype. Its antigen is not known. Regions amplified from RNA transcripts were the TCR beta CDR3 regions. The HTBI primer set served for first-round RT-PCR of the TCR CDR3. A single record per CDR3 protein comes from TCRdb applying MiXCR to the multiplex PCR reads. The table has about 570,000 distinct CDR3 sequences, less than 15% seen once. Germline CDR1 and CDR2: SGDLS and YYNGEE. The V gene lost 5 bases and the J gene lost 0 bases, with 10 bases spanning the gap. The CDR3 runs 14 residues. This receptor was taken from a middle-aged woman with Graves' hyperthyroidism. Sequenced material: blood. The chain uses TRBV9 and TRBJ2-3, with D unclear. As DNA, the CDR3 is TGTGCCAGCAGTCAATCGACTAGCACAGATACGCAGTATTTT. Translated, it gives CASSQSTSTDTQYF.